Reported below is one T cell receptor (beta chain). The antigen remains unidentified. This sample stems from a study of T cell repertoires in cytomegalovirus infection. The overall study: Matching HLA type, along with CMV infection, was indicated by public TCR beta signatures. General observations from the study: HLA-C-restricted CMV-specific TCR beta clonotypes prevailed in the ex vivo response. Cumulative public TCR beta family frequency identified carriers of CMV plus the relevant HLA.

Germline loops: CDR1 SEHNR, CDR2 FQNEAQ (reference sequence). This CDR3 comprises 11 residues. The V and J ends lost 1 base and 10 bases respectively, with 8 bases between them. Using its own MiXCR run on the reads, TCRdb lists one record per CDR3 protein. The sample lists around 750,000 distinct CDR3 sequences, less than 35% occurring once. The receptor comes from a human donor in good health (CMV status not recorded). Some clones in this sample may be carry-over from other donors' samples. The rearrangement links TRBV7-9 to TRBJ2-7; TRBD2 is a possible D gene (6 bases). The sequenced sample was cultured CD8+ T cells from PBMCs, obtained from culture after CMV antigen stimulation. DNA for the CDR3: TGTGCCAGCAGCTTAGTGGGGGGACAGTACTTC. As protein: CASSLVGGQYF.